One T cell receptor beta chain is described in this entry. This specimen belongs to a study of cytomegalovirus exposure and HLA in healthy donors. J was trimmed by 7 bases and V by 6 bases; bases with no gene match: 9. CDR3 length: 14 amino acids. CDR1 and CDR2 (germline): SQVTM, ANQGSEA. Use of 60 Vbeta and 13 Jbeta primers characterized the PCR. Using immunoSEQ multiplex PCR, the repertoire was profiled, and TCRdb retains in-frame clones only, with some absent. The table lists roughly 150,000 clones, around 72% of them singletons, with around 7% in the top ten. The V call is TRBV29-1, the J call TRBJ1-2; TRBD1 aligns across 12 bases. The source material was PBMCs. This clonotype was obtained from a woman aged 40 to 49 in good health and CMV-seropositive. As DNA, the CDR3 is TGCAGCGTCTTCCAGGGACAGGGGGCATCTGGCTACACCTTC. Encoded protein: CSVFQGQGASGYTF.